This TCR beta chain is drawn from a study of Ad26.COV2.S vaccination and SARS-CoV-2 variants. Repertoires were generated with immunoSEQ multiplex PCR, while TCRdb's copy carries only in-frame clones and drops some. The repertoire holds some 480,000 clones, 87% seen once, with about 13% in the top ten. Sample treatment: some 20 received Ad26.COV2.S at low or high dose, single or two shots; about 5 received placebo; per-sample allocation not given. It was on day 63 after the first vaccine or placebo injection that samples were taken. The study used a vaccine consisting of an Ad26 vector that expressed Wuhan-strain SARS-CoV-2 spike. The CDR3 has 17 residues. CDR1 and CDR2 (germline): SGHVS, FQNEAQ. V lost 7 bases to trimming and J lost 2 bases, with 20 bases between them.

The specimen comprised peripheral blood, sampled in a trial of Ad26.COV2.S vaccine versus placebo. The TCR sequence derives from a person aged 18-60 years who received the Ad26.COV2.S COVID-19 vaccine or a placebo. The chain employs TRBV7-8 and TRBJ2-2; the D is unclear. The CDR3 nucleotides are TGTGCCAGCAACCCACCGACTGGTAGAGGAAACACCGGGGAGCTGTTTTTT. It translates to CASNPPTGRGNTGELFF.